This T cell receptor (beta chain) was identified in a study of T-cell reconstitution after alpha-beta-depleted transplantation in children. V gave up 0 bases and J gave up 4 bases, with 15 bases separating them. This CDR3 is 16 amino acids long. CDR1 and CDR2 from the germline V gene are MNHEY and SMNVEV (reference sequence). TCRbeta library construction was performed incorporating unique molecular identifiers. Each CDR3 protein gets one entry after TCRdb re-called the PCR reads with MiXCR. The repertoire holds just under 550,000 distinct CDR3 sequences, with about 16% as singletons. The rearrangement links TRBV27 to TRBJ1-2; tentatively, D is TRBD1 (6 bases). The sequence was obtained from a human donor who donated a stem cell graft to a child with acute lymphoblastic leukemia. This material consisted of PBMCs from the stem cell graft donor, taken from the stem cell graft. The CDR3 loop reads CASSLSSTGFSYGYTF. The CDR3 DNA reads TGTGCCAGCAGTTTATCTTCAACAGGGTTCTCCTATGGCTACACCTTC.